The 19 T cell receptor beta chains reported below all come from one sample, sequenced in a study of T cell responses to AZD1222 COVID-19 vaccine. This table comes from immunoSEQ multiplex PCR, and its TCRdb copy is limited to in-frame clones, with some not included. The sample contains roughly 120,000 clones, approximately 90% of which appear only once. Sequencing used peripheral blood, obtained on day 0 of AZD1222 vaccination. The receptor source for this set is an adult in good health.

This sequence joins TRBV30 and TRBJ2-5; D unclear. The V and J ends lost 0 bases and 4 bases respectively, with 12 bases between them. The CDR3 is 14 amino acids. Germline V gene data show CDR1 as GTSNPN and CDR2 as SVGIG (reference sequence). The CDR3 region is CAWSVPDRRETQYF. In nucleotides, the CDR3 is TGTGCCTGGAGTGTCCCGGACCGGCGAGAGACCCAGTACTTC. The whole variable domain, filled in from reference TRBV30 and TRBJ2-5, reads SQTIHQWPATLVQPVGSPLSLECTVEGTSNPNLYWYRQAAGRGLQLLFYSVGIGQISSEVPQNLSASRPQDRQFILSSKKLLLSDSGFYLCAWSVPDRRETQYFGPGTRLLVL.

The chain joins TRBV27 to TRBJ2-2, with D possibly TRBD1 on 5 matching bases. The CDR3 sequence is 17 residues long. V was clipped by 4 bases and J by 0 bases, with 15 bases between them. Germline V CDR1 and CDR2: MNHEY, SMNVEV (reference sequence). CDR3 sequence: CASSSLRQISNTGELFF. In DNA form, the CDR3 reads TGTGCCAGCAGTTCACTCCGACAGATCTCGAACACCGGGGAGCTGTTTTTT.

In its sample, this clone was seen once. V and J are TRBV18 and TRBJ1-2, with 7 positions matching TRBD1. V shed 2 bases, J shed 6 bases, and the junction held 3 bases outside the gene matches. The CDR3 is 13 residues long. The V gene's germline CDR1 is KGHSH and CDR2 LQKENI. This CDR3 reads CASSPDREDGYTF. CDR3 nucleotides: TGTGCCAGCTCACCAGACAGGGAAGATGGCTACACCTTC.

This chain joins TRBV3-1 (or the pseudogene TRBV3-2) and TRBJ1-1; 8 nucleotides match TRBD1. Germline-derived CDR1 and CDR2 are LGHDT and YNNKEL (reference sequence). CDR3 length: 14 residues. V trimming: 6 bases; J trimming: 11 bases; junction bases outside the gene matches: 14. Written as DNA, the CDR3 is TGTGCCAGCAGTTACGGACAGGGAATATGGTGGGCTTTCTTT. It codes for CASSYGQGIWWAFF.

The J gene is TRBJ2-3, the V gene TRBV11-2; 8 bases line up with TRBD2. After removal of 5 bases from V and 3 bases from J, the junction contained 13 bases not matched to a gene. The V gene's germline CDR1 is SGHAT and CDR2 FQNNGV. This CDR3 contains 17 residues. The CDR3, as DNA: TGTGCCAGCAGCCGCCTCCTCTTGCGGGGGGAGACAGATACGCAGTATTTT. This translates into CASSRLLLRGETDTQYF.

V gene TRBV7-2 combines with J gene TRBJ2-7, with 7 bases matching TRBD2. The CDR3 covers 15 residues. Germline CDR1 is SGHTA and CDR2 is FQGNSA. V shed 6 bases, J shed 0 bases, and the junction held 8 bases outside the gene matches. CDR3 coding DNA: TGTGCCAGCAGTTCAGCGGGGCGATCCTCCTACGAGCAGTACTTC. Translating it yields CASSSAGRSSYEQYF.

V is TRBV10-3 and J is TRBJ1-1; 8 bases map to TRBD1. V lost 1 base, J lost 8 bases, and 6 bases stayed unmatched. CDR1 is ENHRY and CDR2 is SYGVKD in the germline V gene. The length of the CDR3 is 14 residues. DNA of the CDR3: TGTGCCATCAGTGAGTTGGGACAGGCCTTCGAAGCTTTCTTT. Amino acids: CAISELGQAFEAFF.

The CDR3 is CASSSRDRDSNEQFF. The CDR3 DNA is TGTGCCAGCAGCTCCCGGGACAGGGACTCTAATGAGCAGTTCTTC. This chain connects TRBV7-9 to TRBJ2-1, with 9 bases that match TRBD1. V was pared by 4 bases and J by 7 bases, with 8 bases of the junction left unmatched. There are 15 residues in the CDR3. Germline loops: CDR1 SEHNR, CDR2 FQNEAQ (reference sequence). The variable domain in full, with the rest retrieved from reference TRBV7-9 and TRBJ2-1, is DTGVSQNPRHKITKRGQNVTFRCDPISEHNRLYWYRQTLGQGPEFLTYFQNEAQLEKSRLLSDRFSAERPKGSFSTLEIQRTEQGDSAMYLCASSSRDRDSNEQFFGPGTRLTVL.

This sequence joins TRBV28 and TRBJ1-6, with D perhaps TRBD1 (5 bases). V was cut by 5 bases and J by 4 bases, with 18 bases left in between. The germline CDR1 and CDR2 sequences are MDHEN and SYDVKM. The CDR3 consists of 17 residues. The DNA of the CDR3 is TGTGCCAGCAGTCTCTCGGCCGCACAGGTTTATAATTCACCCCTCCACTTT. It translates to CASSLSAAQVYNSPLHF.

The CDR3 DNA reads TGTGCCTGGAGTTTCGGACTAGCACCCCTGAATGAGCAGTTCTTC. It codes for CAWSFGLAPLNEQFF. The chain carries TRBV30 and TRBJ2-1; TRBD2 agrees at 8 bases. The CDR3 sequence is 15 residues long. V lost 2 bases to trimming and J lost 7 bases; unmatched junction nucleotides: 10. Germline CDR1 GTSNPN, CDR2 SVGIG (reference sequence).

The chain carries TRBV19 and TRBJ1-1; D unclear. Between the trimmed V and J ends, which lost 6 bases and 1 base, there was a span of 3 bases. This CDR3 has 11 residues. Looked up from germline, CDR1 is LNHDA and CDR2 is SQIVND (reference sequence). The CDR3 loop reads CASRKNTEAFF. In DNA form, the CDR3 reads TGTGCCAGTAGAAAGAACACTGAAGCTTTCTTT.

The chain recombines TRBV6-2 or TRBV6-3 with TRBJ1-2; D is possibly TRBD1 (6 bases). Germline V gives CDR1 MNHEY, CDR2 SVGEGT. This CDR3 is built from 12 residues. Trimming removed 1 base at V and 8 bases at J, with 8 bases between. The DNA for the CDR3 is TGTGCCAGCAGTTACTTGGGGGCCGGCTACACCTTC. Its protein is CASSYLGAGYTF.

V is TRBV2 and J is TRBJ1-6; 8 bases map to TRBD1. The junction had 4 bases not matched to a gene; V was cut back by 2 bases and J by 7 bases. Germline loops: CDR1 SNHLY, CDR2 FYNNEI. CDR3 size: 15 residues. This CDR3 is CASSESGDRNSPLHF. As DNA, the CDR3 is TGTGCCAGCAGTGAATCGGGGGACAGGAATTCACCCCTCCACTTT.

The chain combines TRBV5-8 with TRBJ2-7, with 11 bases identical to TRBD1. CDR1 and CDR2 (germline): SGHTS, YDEGEE. V was pared by 4 bases and J by 3 bases, with 3 bases of the junction left unmatched. CDR3 length: 14 residues. This CDR3 is CASSRGQGVYEQYF. In DNA form, the CDR3 reads TGTGCCAGCAGCAGGGGACAGGGGGTCTACGAGCAGTACTTC.

The rearrangement uses TRBV30 and TRBJ1-2, with TRBD1 matching 7 bases. The germline CDR1 and CDR2 sequences are GTSNPN and SVGIG (reference sequence). The CDR3 is 14 amino acids. Trimming took 3 bases from V and 4 from J; bases not matched to a gene: 8. The CDR3 bases are TGTGCCTGGAGCCTTGACAGGGTATTCTATGGCTACACCTTC. Protein: CAWSLDRVFYGYTF.

The chain couples TRBV11-2 to TRBJ1-1; D unclear. The CDR3 totals 13 residues. Trimming took 2 bases from V and 0 from J, leaving 4 bases between them. CDR1 and CDR2 (germline): SGHAT, FQNNGV. The CDR3 protein is CASSLTLNTEAFF. Written as DNA, the CDR3 is TGTGCCAGCAGCTTAACTTTGAACACTGAAGCTTTCTTT.

The rearrangement uses TRBV5-5 and TRBJ2-2; unclear D gene. This CDR3 spans 13 amino acids. Germline CDR1 and CDR2: SGHKS and YYEKEE (reference sequence). V was trimmed by 0 bases and J by 0 bases, leaving 0 bases between them. The CDR3 is CASSLANTGELFF. The DNA for the CDR3 is TGTGCCAGCAGCTTGGCGAACACCGGGGAGCTGTTTTTT.

To note about this clone: Other nucleotide sequences from this sample produce the same CDR3. The V and J genes are TRBV5-1 and TRBJ1-5; 7 bases match TRBD1. V lost 0 bases and J lost 4; bases outside the gene matches: 4. This CDR3 has 15 amino acids. Per the germline V gene, CDR1 is SGHRS and CDR2 is YFSETQ. CDR3 region: CASSLGQGGNQPQHF. CDR3 coding DNA: TGCGCCAGCAGCTTGGGACAGGGTGGGAATCAGCCCCAGCATTTT.

J is TRBJ2-2 and V is TRBV29-1, with D possibly TRBD2 on 5 matching bases. The CDR3 extends over 14 amino acids. The germline V and J ends were trimmed by 2 bases and 2 bases, with 9 bases remaining between them. Germline-derived CDR1 and CDR2 are SQVTM and ANQGSEA. CDR3 in amino acids: CSVERLLNTGELFF. The CDR3 DNA sequence: TGCAGCGTTGAAAGACTACTCAACACCGGGGAGCTGTTTTTT.